Listed below are T cell receptor beta chains from one sample, sequenced in a study of cytomegalovirus exposure and HLA in healthy donors. Generated by immunoSEQ multiplex PCR, the TCRdb table keeps only in-frame clones and is missing some. In the table there are about 100,000 clones, around 85% of which are singletons. What was sequenced was PBMCs. Every receptor here comes from a man younger than 45 in good health and CMV-seronegative. CDR3s include the opening cysteine and the closing phenylalanine or tryptophan. The order of the fields is clone size, V gene, D gene, J gene, CDR3 protein, CDR3 DNA. The D gene is left open where the match is weak. Rows give clone size only sometimes, using once, few, many, or a class for an expanded clone.

clone_size: .; v_call: TRBV10-3; d_call: .; j_call: TRBJ2-7; cdr3_aa: CAVHSGQDSYEQYF; cdr3_nt: TGTGCCGTACATAGCGGACAGGACTCCTACGAGCAGTACTTC
clone_size: .; v_call: TRBV7-2; d_call: TRBD2; j_call: TRBJ2-1; cdr3_aa: CASSLETSGRREQFF; cdr3_nt: TGTGCCAGCAGCTTAGAGACTAGCGGGAGACGTGAGCAGTTCTTC
clone_size: .; v_call: TRBV20-1; d_call: .; j_call: TRBJ2-1; cdr3_aa: CSAPEGEQFF; cdr3_nt: TGCAGTGCTCCGGAGGGTGAGCAGTTCTTC
clone_size: once; v_call: TRBV4-2; d_call: .; j_call: TRBJ2-1; cdr3_aa: CASSHPRRSTSTNEQFF; cdr3_nt: TGTGCCAGCAGCCACCCCAGACGGAGTACTAGCACCAATGAGCAGTTCTTC
clone_size: .; v_call: TRBV28; d_call: .; j_call: TRBJ2-5; cdr3_aa: CASTRAETQYF; cdr3_nt: TGTGCCAGCACTCGAGCGGAGACCCAGTACTTC
clone_size: .; v_call: TRBV5-1; d_call: .; j_call: TRBJ1-1; cdr3_aa: CASSSTGNTEAFF; cdr3_nt: TGCGCCAGCAGCTCGACAGGGAACACTGAAGCTTTCTTT
clone_size: once; v_call: TRBV9; d_call: .; j_call: TRBJ2-3; cdr3_aa: CASSQGAGTSTDTQYF; cdr3_nt: TGTGCCAGCAGCCAAGGAGCGGGTACTAGCACAGATACGCAGTATTTT
clone_size: once; v_call: TRBV4-1; d_call: .; j_call: TRBJ2-5; cdr3_aa: CASSQSGVQETQYF; cdr3_nt: TGCGCCAGCAGCCAATCCGGGGTCCAAGAGACCCAGTACTTC
clone_size: .; v_call: TRBV2; d_call: TRBD2; j_call: TRBJ2-3; cdr3_aa: CAREELAGGTDTQYF; cdr3_nt: TGTGCCAGGGAAGAACTAGCGGGGGGCACAGATACGCAGTATTTT
clone_size: .; v_call: TRBV27; d_call: .; j_call: TRBJ1-1; cdr3_aa: CASSLSGVMNTEAFF; cdr3_nt: TGTGCCAGCAGTTTATCCGGAGTAATGAACACTGAAGCTTTCTTT
clone_size: few; v_call: TRBV6-5; d_call: .; j_call: TRBJ1-4; cdr3_aa: CASRQVGLEKLFF; cdr3_nt: TGTGCCAGCCGACAGGTTGGGTTGGAAAAACTGTTTTTT
clone_size: once; v_call: TRBV7-3; d_call: TRBD1; j_call: TRBJ2-5; cdr3_aa: CASSPDRVQETQYF; cdr3_nt: TGTGCCAGCAGCCCCGACAGGGTCCAAGAGACCCAGTACTTC
clone_size: .; v_call: TRBV9; d_call: TRBD1; j_call: TRBJ1-6; cdr3_aa: CASSVAGQNNSPLHF; cdr3_nt: TGTGCCAGCAGCGTAGCGGGACAGAATAATTCACCCCTCCACTTT
clone_size: once; v_call: TRBV4-1; d_call: .; j_call: TRBJ1-3; cdr3_aa: CASRSGNSGNTIYF; cdr3_nt: TGCGCCAGCCGCTCCGGGAACTCTGGAAACACCATATATTTT
clone_size: .; v_call: TRBV29-1; d_call: TRBD1; j_call: TRBJ1-2; cdr3_aa: CSVRTGDGYTF; cdr3_nt: TGCAGCGTTCGGACAGGGGATGGCTACACCTTC
clone_size: once; v_call: TRBV28; d_call: .; j_call: TRBJ1-2; cdr3_aa: CASSFSPRAEYGYTF; cdr3_nt: TGTGCCAGCAGTTTCTCACCCAGGGCAGAGTATGGCTACACCTTC
clone_size: .; v_call: TRBV30; d_call: .; j_call: TRBJ1-6; cdr3_aa: CAWSLDVTGGPLHF; cdr3_nt: TGTGCCTGGAGTCTAGACGTAACGGGGGGCCCCCTCCACTTT
clone_size: .; v_call: TRBV18; d_call: TRBD1; j_call: TRBJ2-1; cdr3_aa: CASSPGQVQNEQFF; cdr3_nt: TGTGCCAGCTCACCGGGACAGGTACAGAATGAGCAGTTCTTC
clone_size: .; v_call: TRBV27; d_call: TRBD1; j_call: TRBJ2-2; cdr3_aa: CASSLSRGLYAGELFF; cdr3_nt: TGTGCCAGCAGTTTAAGCAGGGGGCTCTATGCCGGGGAGCTGTTTTTT
clone_size: .; v_call: TRBV6-5; d_call: .; j_call: TRBJ1-2; cdr3_aa: CASSPGGAYGYTF; cdr3_nt: TGTGCCAGCAGCCCGGGAGGTGCGTATGGCTACACCTTC
clone_size: .; v_call: TRBV7-2; d_call: TRBD1; j_call: TRBJ1-2; cdr3_aa: CASSLDLGGRGTGYTF; cdr3_nt: TGTGCCAGCAGCTTAGATTTAGGGGGCAGGGGGACGGGCTACACCTTC
clone_size: .; v_call: TRBV7-9; d_call: TRBD2; j_call: TRBJ2-1; cdr3_aa: CASSSSGVAGFDEQFF; cdr3_nt: TGTGCCAGCAGCTCGTCTGGGGTAGCGGGGTTTGATGAGCAGTTCTTC
clone_size: .; v_call: TRBV27; d_call: TRBD1; j_call: TRBJ2-7; cdr3_aa: CASSRRQGSYEQYF; cdr3_nt: TGTGCCAGCAGCCGCCGACAGGGCTCCTACGAGCAGTACTTC
clone_size: .; v_call: TRBV19; d_call: .; j_call: TRBJ1-4; cdr3_aa: CASTTPSRTGQEGEKLFF; cdr3_nt: TGTGCCAGTACGACACCGTCCCGGACTGGTCAAGAGGGTGAAAAACTGTTTTTT
clone_size: once; v_call: TRBV19; d_call: TRBD1; j_call: TRBJ2-2; cdr3_aa: CASSIGTGVTGELFF; cdr3_nt: TGTGCCAGTAGTATAGGCACAGGGGTCACCGGGGAGCTGTTTTTT
clone_size: .; v_call: TRBV19; d_call: .; j_call: TRBJ2-1; cdr3_aa: CASSKTGGYFADNEQFF; cdr3_nt: TGTGCCAGTAGTAAGACAGGAGGCTACTTTGCAGACAATGAGCAGTTCTTC
clone_size: .; v_call: TRBV6-1; d_call: TRBD1; j_call: TRBJ2-7; cdr3_aa: CASSPGQVSYEQYF; cdr3_nt: TGTGCCAGCAGTCCTGGACAGGTTTCCTACGAGCAGTACTTC
clone_size: .; v_call: TRBV5-1; d_call: .; j_call: TRBJ2-5; cdr3_aa: CASSLHGVETQYF; cdr3_nt: TGCGCCAGCAGCTTGCACGGTGTCGAGACCCAGTACTTC
clone_size: .; v_call: TRBV4-2; d_call: .; j_call: TRBJ2-2; cdr3_aa: CASSQQDVSGGPTGELFF; cdr3_nt: TGTGCCAGCAGCCAGCAAGACGTTTCTGGGGGCCCGACCGGGGAGCTGTTTTTT
clone_size: .; v_call: TRBV21-1; d_call: .; j_call: TRBJ2-5; cdr3_aa: CASSSSRDRGLQETQYF; cdr3_nt: TGTGCCAGCAGCTCTAGCCGGGACAGAGGGTTACAAGAGACCCAGTACTTC
clone_size: .; v_call: TRBV18; d_call: .; j_call: TRBJ1-4; cdr3_aa: CASHPVTTNEKLFF; cdr3_nt: TGTGCCAGCCACCCAGTAACAACTAATGAAAAACTGTTTTTT
clone_size: .; v_call: TRBV4-3; d_call: .; j_call: TRBJ2-3; cdr3_aa: CASSPLQGSTDTQYF; cdr3_nt: TGCGCCAGCAGCCCATTACAGGGTAGCACAGATACGCAGTATTTT
clone_size: .; v_call: TRBV29-1; d_call: TRBD2; j_call: TRBJ2-7; cdr3_aa: CSVSPDQAGTSGLEQYF; cdr3_nt: TGCAGCGTTTCCCCGGACCAGGCCGGGACTAGCGGCCTCGAGCAGTACTTC
clone_size: .; v_call: TRBV19; d_call: .; j_call: TRBJ1-5; cdr3_aa: CASSIWDTPRSNQPQHF; cdr3_nt: TGTGCCAGTAGTATATGGGACACGCCCCGGAGCAATCAGCCCCAGCATTTT
clone_size: .; v_call: TRBV4-1; d_call: .; j_call: TRBJ1-5; cdr3_aa: CASSQLAGGNQPQHF; cdr3_nt: TGCGCCAGCAGCCAGCTAGCAGGGGGCAATCAGCCCCAGCATTTT
clone_size: .; v_call: TRBV5-4; d_call: .; j_call: TRBJ2-7; cdr3_aa: CASSQQGPYEQYF; cdr3_nt: TGTGCCAGCAGCCAGCAGGGTCCCTACGAGCAGTACTTC
clone_size: .; v_call: TRBV11-1; d_call: TRBD2; j_call: TRBJ2-2; cdr3_aa: CASSWGLETGELFF; cdr3_nt: TGTGCCAGCAGTTGGGGACTAGAAACCGGGGAGCTGTTTTTT
clone_size: .; v_call: TRBV15; d_call: .; j_call: TRBJ2-5; cdr3_aa: CATSRTPSRAGETQYF; cdr3_nt: TGTGCCACCAGCAGAACCCCGTCGAGGGCTGGGGAGACCCAGTACTTC
clone_size: few; v_call: TRBV18; d_call: .; j_call: TRBJ2-2; cdr3_aa: CASSPTMTGELFF; cdr3_nt: TGTGCCAGCTCACCCACAATGACCGGGGAGCTGTTTTTT
clone_size: few; v_call: TRBV4-3; d_call: TRBD1; j_call: TRBJ2-1; cdr3_aa: CASSQDLQGWASNEQFF; cdr3_nt: TGCGCCAGCAGCCAGGATTTACAGGGGTGGGCGAGCAATGAGCAGTTCTTC
clone_size: once; v_call: TRBV5-6; d_call: .; j_call: TRBJ2-7; cdr3_aa: CASSLSGRDYEQYF; cdr3_nt: TGTGCCAGCAGCTTATCGGGGCGGGACTACGAGCAGTACTTC
clone_size: .; v_call: TRBV19; d_call: .; j_call: TRBJ2-2; cdr3_aa: CASSTLGATGELFF; cdr3_nt: TGTGCCAGTAGTACGTTGGGGGCCACCGGGGAGCTGTTTTTT
clone_size: .; v_call: TRBV29-1; d_call: .; j_call: TRBJ2-3; cdr3_aa: CSVEGDATDTQYF; cdr3_nt: TGCAGCGTGGAGGGTGATGCCACAGATACGCAGTATTTT
clone_size: .; v_call: TRBV5-4; d_call: TRBD2; j_call: TRBJ2-5; cdr3_aa: CASSPGLAGGPEETQYF; cdr3_nt: TGTGCCAGCAGCCCCGGACTAGCGGGAGGGCCGGAAGAGACCCAGTACTTC
clone_size: .; v_call: TRBV2; d_call: TRBD1; j_call: TRBJ1-2; cdr3_aa: CASSLGQGWNYGYTF; cdr3_nt: TGTGCCAGCAGTCTAGGACAGGGGTGGAATTATGGCTACACCTTC
clone_size: once; v_call: TRBV30; d_call: .; j_call: TRBJ2-5; cdr3_aa: CAWSKRGSETQYF; cdr3_nt: TGTGCCTGGAGTAAGAGGGGGTCAGAGACCCAGTACTTC
clone_size: .; v_call: TRBV5-8; d_call: TRBD1; j_call: TRBJ1-2; cdr3_aa: CASSLPTGWNYGYTF; cdr3_nt: TGTGCCAGCAGCTTACCGACAGGGTGGAACTATGGCTACACCTTC
clone_size: .; v_call: TRBV5-1; d_call: .; j_call: TRBJ2-5; cdr3_aa: CASSLGADWRGETQYF; cdr3_nt: TGCGCCAGCAGCTTGGGGGCGGACTGGCGAGGGGAGACCCAGTACTTC
clone_size: .; v_call: TRBV5-1; d_call: TRBD1; j_call: TRBJ2-7; cdr3_aa: CASSEGQGGNEQYF; cdr3_nt: TGCGCCAGCAGCGAGGGACAGGGGGGAAACGAGCAGTACTTC
clone_size: few; v_call: TRBV5-5; d_call: .; j_call: TRBJ1-4; cdr3_aa: CASSSGEEDEKLFF; cdr3_nt: TGTGCCAGCAGCTCCGGGGAGGAGGATGAAAAACTGTTTTTT
clone_size: .; v_call: TRBV10-3; d_call: .; j_call: TRBJ1-4; cdr3_aa: CAISETSTGINEKLFF; cdr3_nt: TGTGCCATCAGTGAGACCTCGACAGGCATTAATGAAAAACTGTTTTTT
clone_size: few; v_call: TRBV5-5; d_call: TRBD1; j_call: TRBJ2-6; cdr3_aa: CASSLYGTGPLSGANVLTF; cdr3_nt: TGTGCCAGCAGCTTGTATGGGACAGGGCCCCTCTCTGGGGCCAACGTCCTGACTTTC
clone_size: .; v_call: TRBV6-4; d_call: TRBD2; j_call: TRBJ2-1; cdr3_aa: CASRSSSGGTSSYNEQFF; cdr3_nt: TGTGCCAGCAGAAGCTCTAGCGGGGGTACGAGCTCCTACAATGAGCAGTTCTTC
clone_size: .; v_call: TRBV20-1; d_call: .; j_call: TRBJ1-1; cdr3_aa: CSATRGTEAFF; cdr3_nt: TGCAGTGCTACAAGGGGTACTGAAGCTTTCTTT
clone_size: .; v_call: TRBV5-1; d_call: .; j_call: TRBJ2-3; cdr3_aa: CASSLGRSGGTDTQYF; cdr3_nt: TGCGCCAGCAGCTTGGGGCGGTCGGGGGGCACAGATACGCAGTATTTT
clone_size: .; v_call: TRBV4-2; d_call: TRBD1; j_call: TRBJ2-7; cdr3_aa: CASSPGTGTYEQYF; cdr3_nt: TGTGCCAGCAGTCCCGGGACAGGGACGTACGAGCAGTACTTC
clone_size: .; v_call: TRBV18; d_call: .; j_call: TRBJ1-1; cdr3_aa: CASSPRRQGGTEAFF; cdr3_nt: TGTGCCAGCTCACCAAGGCGGCAGGGCGGAACTGAAGCTTTCTTT